What follows are 4 T cell receptor beta chains derived from one specimen sequenced in a study of T cell responses to AZD1222 COVID-19 vaccine. Using immunoSEQ multiplex PCR, the repertoire was profiled, and TCRdb retains in-frame clones only, with some absent. Here the sample spans about 61,000 clones, about four fifths being singletons. Specimen: peripheral blood, collected 28 days after the second AZD1222 dose. Receptor source: an adult who received the AZD1222 COVID-19 vaccine.

Points on this clone: The junction does not match germline at one end; this may be a read error. The chain's CDR3 is CASSAGTGGYEQYF. CDR3 DNA sequence: TGTGCTAGCAGCGCCGGGACAGGGGGCTACGAGCAGTACTTC. The V and J genes are TRBV7-7 and TRBJ2-7; 11 bases map to TRBD1. The germline V gene has CDR1 SSHAT and CDR2 FNYEAQ (reference sequence). The CDR3 length is 14 residues. The complete variable domain, with remaining parts taken from reference TRBV7-7 and TRBJ2-7, reads GAGVSQSPRYKVTKRGQDVTLRCDPISSHATLYWYQQALGQGPEFLTYFNYEAQPDKSGLPSDRFSAERPEGSISTLTIQRTEQRDSAMYRCASSAGTGGYEQYFGPGTRLTVT.

This chain joins TRBV19 and TRBJ2-2; tentatively, D is TRBD2 (6 bases). Looked up from germline, CDR1 is LNHDA and CDR2 is SQIVND (reference sequence). This CDR3 comprises 14 residues. With 7 bases removed from V and 0 bases from J, the gap between germline ends came to 9 bases. The CDR3 here is CASIAATNTGELFF. The CDR3 DNA reads as TGTGCCAGTATAGCGGCTACGAACACCGGGGAGCTGTTTTTT. The whole variable domain, filled in from reference TRBV19 and TRBJ2-2, reads DGGITQSPKYLFRKEGQNVTLSCEQNLNHDAMYWYRQDPGQGLRLIYYSQIVNDFQKGDIAEGYSVSREKKESFPLTVTSAQKNPTAFYLCASIAATNTGELFFGEGSRLTVL.

The V and J genes are TRBV5-6 and TRBJ2-1; 7 bases are a match to TRBD2. Germline assignment: CDR1 SGHDT and CDR2 YYEEEE. The CDR3 is 16 residues long. V lost 2 bases, J lost 4 bases, and 9 bases stayed unmatched. The CDR3 protein is CASSLWTPAGYNEQFF. The CDR3 DNA follows: TGTGCCAGCAGCTTATGGACTCCAGCGGGATACAATGAGCAGTTCTTC.

V is TRBV5-1 and J is TRBJ1-3; no firm D call. Trimming left V 0 bases short and J 2 bases short, with 6 bases between. The CDR3 runs 14 residues. Per the germline V gene, CDR1 is SGHRS and CDR2 is YFSETQ. The CDR3 reads CASSLAPPGNTIYF. Written as DNA, the CDR3 is TGCGCCAGCAGCTTGGCCCCACCTGGAAACACCATATATTTT.